This T cell receptor (beta chain) was captured by sequencing in a study of cytomegalovirus exposure and HLA in healthy donors. The PCR made use of 60 Vbeta and 13 Jbeta primers. Sequenced by immunoSEQ multiplex PCR; TCRdb stores in-frame clones only, minus some. The table records under 200,000 clones, around 72% of them present only once. This clone was recorded once. Antigen specificity is unknown. Whole-study results and caveats: Most TCR sequences proved rare, with some public TCRs found in many donors. Researchers had no immune exposure information except CMV serostatus available. A few V segments could not be told apart, such as TRBV6-2 and TRBV6-3, and were left out.

The CDR3 runs to 13 residues. Germline CDR1 reads MNHNY; CDR2 reads SVGAGI (reference sequence). The V segment lost 4 bases and the J segment 7 bases; nucleotides outside the gene matches: 1. V usage is TRBV6-6 and J usage is TRBJ1-5; the match to TRBD1 covers 10 bases. Sequences were obtained from PBMCs. The TCR was taken from a man between 18 and 35 years old in good health and CMV-seronegative. The CDR3 sequence is CASSWTGGQPQHF. The CDR3 DNA reads as TGTGCCAGCAGTTGGACAGGGGGACAGCCCCAGCATTTT.